These 9 T cell receptor beta chains came from one sample sequenced in a study of cytomegalovirus exposure and HLA in healthy donors. Primers: 60 Vbeta forward and 13 Jbeta reverse. Profiling relied on immunoSEQ multiplex PCR, and the TCRdb table lists in-frame clones only, not all of them. The sample consists of 200,000 to 250,000 clones, roughly 82% of them appearing once. Sequencing used PBMCs. The receptors here all came from a woman in her thirties or forties in good health and CMV-seropositive.

This clone has a handful of counts. This rearrangement joins TRBV7-2 to TRBJ2-6, with D uncertain. Trimming left V 3 bases short and J 10 bases short, with 10 bases between. Germline values: CDR1 SGHTA, CDR2 FQGNSA. This CDR3 has 13 residues. The CDR3 loop is CASSFDRNNVLTF. The DNA of the CDR3 is TGTGCCAGCAGCTTCGATAGAAATAACGTCCTGACTTTC. Complete variable domain (other parts from reference TRBV7-2 and TRBJ2-6): GAGVSQSPSNKVTEKGKDVELRCDPISGHTALYWYRQSLGQGLEFLIYFQGNSAPDKSGLPSDRFSAERTGGSVSTLTIQRTQQEDSAVYLCASSFDRNNVLTFGAGSRLTVL.

J is TRBJ1-2 and V is TRBV10-3; 8 bases align to TRBD1. Germline CDR1 ENHRY, CDR2 SYGVKD. The CDR3 loop spans 14 amino acids. The V segment lost 5 bases and the J segment 3 bases; nucleotides outside the gene matches: 5. CDR3 sequence reads: CAISLAGGDYGYTF. The CDR3 bases are TGTGCCATCAGTTTGGCAGGGGGCGACTATGGCTACACCTTC.

This chain joins TRBV4-1 and TRBJ1-3, with unresolved D. There are 19 residues in the CDR3. Germline V gene lookup returns CDR1 MGHRA and CDR2 YSYEKL. Between the trimmed V and J ends, which lost 0 bases and 3 bases, there was a span of 21 bases. Here the CDR3 reads CASSQDGLLTEVFGNTIYF. In nucleotides, the CDR3 is TGCGCCAGCAGCCAAGACGGTCTTCTAACCGAGGTTTTTGGAAACACCATATATTTT.

The chain uses TRBV7-8 and TRBJ2-7, with D possibly matching TRBD2 (6 bases). Trimming took off 5 bases at V and 7 bases at J, with 18 bases between the two ends. This CDR3 has 14 amino acids. Germline CDR1 SGHVS, CDR2 FQNEAQ. The CDR3 DNA is TGTGCCAGCAGCCCGGGACTTTCCAGGAGAGAGCAGTACTTC. Its protein is CASSPGLSRREQYF.

CDR3: CASSVGGGGYTF. The CDR3 region has the DNA TGTGCCAGCAGCGTAGGGGGGGGTGGCTACACCTTC. This rearrangement joins TRBV9 to TRBJ1-2, with D tentatively TRBD1 (5 bases). Trimming shortened V by 0 bases and J by 7 bases, and 7 bases separated the two germline ends. The CDR3 has 12 residues. Germline V CDR1 and CDR2: SGDLS, YYNGEE.

The J gene is TRBJ1-2, the V gene TRBV7-2, with 8 positions matching TRBD1. The CDR3 is made up of 15 amino acids. The V gene's germline CDR1 is SGHTA and CDR2 FQGNSA. V dropped 4 bases and J dropped 1; count of bases not matched to a gene: 5. Written as DNA, the CDR3 is TGTGCCAGCAGCTCGCAGGGGGCGGTTAACTATGGCTACACCTTC. As protein: CASSSQGAVNYGYTF.

This clone was counted a few times. The genes are TRBV4-2 and TRBJ2-7, with TRBD2 identical over 7 bases. The CDR3 has 16 residues. Germline V lookup: CDR1 LGHNA, CDR2 YNFKEQ. The V gene end was trimmed by 0 bases and the J gene end by 0 bases; junction bases not matched to a gene: 5. The CDR3: CASSQEVGGSSYEQYF. For the CDR3, the DNA is TGTGCCAGCAGCCAAGAGGTGGGGGGGAGCTCCTACGAGCAGTACTTC.

DNA for the CDR3: TGTGCCATCAGTGAGTCGAGGGGACAGGTTAACATTCAGTACTTC. Protein product: CAISESRGQVNIQYF. The chain uses TRBV10-3 and TRBJ2-4, with TRBD1 matching 8 bases. The germline V gene has CDR1 ENHRY and CDR2 SYGVKD. V lost 0 bases to trimming and J lost 7 bases; unmatched junction nucleotides: 5. CDR3 size: 15 residues.

The gene calls are TRBV19 and TRBJ1-4, with no clear D. The germline V and J ends were trimmed by 0 bases and 8 bases, with 13 bases remaining between them. From germline, CDR1 is LNHDA and CDR2 SQIVND (reference sequence). The CDR3 runs 15 residues. For the CDR3, the DNA is TGTGCCAGTAGTATAGAAGTATACTCCTACGAAAAACTGTTTTTT. It yields the protein CASSIEVYSYEKLFF.